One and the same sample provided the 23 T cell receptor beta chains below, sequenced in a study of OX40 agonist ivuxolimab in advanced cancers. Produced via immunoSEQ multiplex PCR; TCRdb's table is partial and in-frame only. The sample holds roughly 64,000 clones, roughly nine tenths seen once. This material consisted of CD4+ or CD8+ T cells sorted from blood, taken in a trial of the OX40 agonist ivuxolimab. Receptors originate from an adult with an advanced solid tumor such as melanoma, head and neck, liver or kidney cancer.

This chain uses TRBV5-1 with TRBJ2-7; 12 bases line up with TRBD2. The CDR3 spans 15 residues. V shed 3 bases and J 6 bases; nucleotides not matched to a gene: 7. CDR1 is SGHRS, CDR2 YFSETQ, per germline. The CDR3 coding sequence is TGCGCCAGCAGCTCGACTAGCGGGAGTATCAGCGAGCAGTACTTC. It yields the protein CASSSTSGSISEQYF.

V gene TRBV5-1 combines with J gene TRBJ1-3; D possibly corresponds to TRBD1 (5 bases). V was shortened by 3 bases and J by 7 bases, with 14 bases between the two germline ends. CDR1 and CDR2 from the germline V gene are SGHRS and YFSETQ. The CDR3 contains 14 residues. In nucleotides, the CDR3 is TGCGCCAGCAGCTACCCAGGGAGGGAGAACACCATATATTTT. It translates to CASSYPGRENTIYF.

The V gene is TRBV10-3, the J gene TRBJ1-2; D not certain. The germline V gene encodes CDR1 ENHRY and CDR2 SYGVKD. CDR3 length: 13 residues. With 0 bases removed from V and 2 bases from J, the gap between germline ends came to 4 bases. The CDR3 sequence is CAISESRNYGYTF. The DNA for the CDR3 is TGTGCCATCAGTGAGTCAAGGAACTATGGCTACACCTTC.

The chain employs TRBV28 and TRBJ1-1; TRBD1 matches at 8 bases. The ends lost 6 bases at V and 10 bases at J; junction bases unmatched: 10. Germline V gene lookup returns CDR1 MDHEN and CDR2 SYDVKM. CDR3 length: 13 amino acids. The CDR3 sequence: CASRVGQGLRAFF. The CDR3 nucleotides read TGTGCCAGCAGGGTTGGACAGGGCCTGAGAGCTTTCTTT.

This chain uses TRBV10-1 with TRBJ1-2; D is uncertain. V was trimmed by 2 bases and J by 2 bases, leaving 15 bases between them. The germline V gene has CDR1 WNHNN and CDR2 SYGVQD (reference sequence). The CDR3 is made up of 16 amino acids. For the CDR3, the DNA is TGCGCCAGCAGTGAGCCTTTGTCCCGGTTAAACTATGGCTACACCTTC. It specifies CASSEPLSRLNYGYTF.

The CDR3 spells CASSGASPYLEQYF. The CDR3 nucleotides are TGTGCCAGTAGTGGAGCTAGCCCCTATCTCGAGCAGTACTTC. J is TRBJ2-7 and V is TRBV19; D perhaps matches TRBD2 (5 bases). Germline CDR1 reads LNHDA; CDR2 reads SQIVND (reference sequence). There are 14 residues in the CDR3. V shed 5 bases and J shed 6 bases, with 17 bases lying between them.

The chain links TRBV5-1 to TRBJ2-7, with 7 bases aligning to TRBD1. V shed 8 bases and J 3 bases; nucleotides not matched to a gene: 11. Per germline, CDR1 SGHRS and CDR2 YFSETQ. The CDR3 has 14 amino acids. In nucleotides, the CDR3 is TGCGCCAGTACAACCGGGACAGAACGCTACGAGCAGTACTTC. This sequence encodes CASTTGTERYEQYF.

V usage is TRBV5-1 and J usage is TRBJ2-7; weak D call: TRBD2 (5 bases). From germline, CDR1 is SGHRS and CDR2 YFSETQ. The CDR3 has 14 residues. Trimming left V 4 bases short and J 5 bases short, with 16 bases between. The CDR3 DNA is TGCGCCAGCAGCCTGCTCGGATGGGAGAACGAGCAGTACTTC. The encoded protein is CASSLLGWENEQYF.

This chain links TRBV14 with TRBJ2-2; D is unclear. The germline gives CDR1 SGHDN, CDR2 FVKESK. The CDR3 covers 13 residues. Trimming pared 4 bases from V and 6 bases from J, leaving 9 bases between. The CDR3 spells CASSLPGPGELFF. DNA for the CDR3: TGTGCCAGCAGCCTCCCTGGTCCCGGGGAGCTGTTTTTT.

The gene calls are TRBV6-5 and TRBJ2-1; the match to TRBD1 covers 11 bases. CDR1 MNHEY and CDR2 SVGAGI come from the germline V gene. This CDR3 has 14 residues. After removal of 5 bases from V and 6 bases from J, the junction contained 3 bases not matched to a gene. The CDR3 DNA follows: TGTGCCAGCAGTACCGGGACAGGGGGCAATGAGCAGTTCTTC. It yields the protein CASSTGTGGNEQFF.

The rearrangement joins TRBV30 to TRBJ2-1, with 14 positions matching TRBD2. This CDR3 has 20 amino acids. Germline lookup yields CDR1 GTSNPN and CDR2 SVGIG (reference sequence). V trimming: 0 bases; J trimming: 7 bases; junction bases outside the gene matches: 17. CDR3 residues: CAWSVSGTSGSPNLENEQFF. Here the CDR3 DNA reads TGTGCCTGGAGTGTTTCCGGGACTAGCGGGAGTCCCAACCTTGAAAATGAGCAGTTCTTC.

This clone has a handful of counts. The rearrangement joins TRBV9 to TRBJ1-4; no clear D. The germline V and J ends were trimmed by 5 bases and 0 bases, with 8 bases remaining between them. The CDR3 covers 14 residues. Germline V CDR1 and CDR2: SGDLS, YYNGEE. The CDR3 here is CASSRSPTNEKLFF. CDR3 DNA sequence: TGTGCCAGCAGTCGTAGCCCAACTAATGAAAAACTGTTTTTT.

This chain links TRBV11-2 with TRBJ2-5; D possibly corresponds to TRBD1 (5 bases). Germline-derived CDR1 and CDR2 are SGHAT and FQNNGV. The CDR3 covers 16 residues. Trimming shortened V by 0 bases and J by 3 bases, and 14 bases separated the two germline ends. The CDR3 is CASSLEGAGFKETQYF. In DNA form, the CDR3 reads TGTGCCAGCAGCTTAGAAGGTGCAGGGTTCAAAGAGACCCAGTACTTC. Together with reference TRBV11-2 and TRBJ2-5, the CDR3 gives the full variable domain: EAGVAQSPRYKIIEKRQSVAFWCNPISGHATLYWYQQILGQGPKLLIQFQNNGVVDDSQLPKDRFSAERLKGVDSTLKIQPAKLEDSAVYLCASSLEGAGFKETQYFGPGTRLLVL.

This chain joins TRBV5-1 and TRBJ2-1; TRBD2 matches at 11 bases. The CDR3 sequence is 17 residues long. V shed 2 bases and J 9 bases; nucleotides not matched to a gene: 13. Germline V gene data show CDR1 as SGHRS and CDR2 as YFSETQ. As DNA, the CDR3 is TGCGCCAGCAGCTTTGCTACTAGCGGGAGCCCATCGGGTGAGCAGTTCTTC. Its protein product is CASSFATSGSPSGEQFF.

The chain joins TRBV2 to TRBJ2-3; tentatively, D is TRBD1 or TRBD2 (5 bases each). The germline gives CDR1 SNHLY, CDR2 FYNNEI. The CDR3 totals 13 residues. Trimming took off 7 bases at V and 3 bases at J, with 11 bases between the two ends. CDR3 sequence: CASTTRETDTQYF. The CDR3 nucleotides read TGTGCCAGCACCACCAGGGAGACAGATACGCAGTATTTT.

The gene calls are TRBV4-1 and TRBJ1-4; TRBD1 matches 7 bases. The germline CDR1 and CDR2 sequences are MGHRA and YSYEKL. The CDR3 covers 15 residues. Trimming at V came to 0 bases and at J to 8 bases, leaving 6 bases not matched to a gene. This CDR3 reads CASSQEGGRAEKLFF. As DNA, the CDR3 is TGCGCCAGCAGCCAAGAAGGGGGCCGGGCCGAAAAACTGTTTTTT.

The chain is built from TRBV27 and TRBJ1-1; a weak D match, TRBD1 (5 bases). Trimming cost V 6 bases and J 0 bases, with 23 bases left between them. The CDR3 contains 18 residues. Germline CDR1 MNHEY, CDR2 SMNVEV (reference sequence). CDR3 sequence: CASSLKGTFSGVNTEAFF. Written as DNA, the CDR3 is TGTGCCAGCAGCCTGAAGGGGACCTTCTCGGGGGTGAACACTGAAGCTTTCTTT.

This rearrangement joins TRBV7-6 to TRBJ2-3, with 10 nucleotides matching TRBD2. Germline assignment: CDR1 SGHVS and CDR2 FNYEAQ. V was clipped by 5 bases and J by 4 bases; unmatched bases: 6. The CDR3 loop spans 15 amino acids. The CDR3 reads CASSRGTSEADTQYF. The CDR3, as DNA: TGTGCCAGCAGCCGCGGGACTAGCGAAGCAGATACGCAGTATTTT.

CDR3 region: CASSRWGFGEELFF. In DNA form, the CDR3 reads TGTGCCAGCAGTCGGTGGGGATTCGGTGAGGAGCTGTTTTTT. The chain has TRBV27 and TRBJ2-2; the D is unclear. Germline V gives CDR1 MNHEY, CDR2 SMNVEV (reference sequence). V lost 5 bases and J lost 10, with 17 bases in between. The CDR3 contains 14 residues.

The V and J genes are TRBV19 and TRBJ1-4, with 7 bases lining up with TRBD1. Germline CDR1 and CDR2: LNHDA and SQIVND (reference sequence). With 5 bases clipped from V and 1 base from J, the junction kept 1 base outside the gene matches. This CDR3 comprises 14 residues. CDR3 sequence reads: CASSRTGTNEKLFF. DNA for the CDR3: TGTGCCAGTAGTCGGACAGGAACTAATGAAAAACTGTTTTTT.

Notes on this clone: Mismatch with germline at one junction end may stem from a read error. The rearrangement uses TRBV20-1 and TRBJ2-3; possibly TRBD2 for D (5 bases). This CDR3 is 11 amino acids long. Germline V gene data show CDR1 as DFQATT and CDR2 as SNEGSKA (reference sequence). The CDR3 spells CSARVRLEEDF. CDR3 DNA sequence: TGCAGTGCTAGAGTTCGCCTAGAGGAGGATTTT.

CDR3 protein: CAISATLAGVDRSNEQFF. DNA of the CDR3: TGTGCCATCAGTGCTACGCTAGCGGGAGTTGACCGGAGCAATGAGCAGTTCTTC. The chain carries TRBV10-3 and TRBJ2-1; TRBD2 matches 10 bases. After removal of 4 bases from V and 6 bases from J, the junction contained 15 bases not matched to a gene. The CDR3 sequence is 18 residues long. Per the germline V gene, CDR1 is ENHRY and CDR2 is SYGVKD.

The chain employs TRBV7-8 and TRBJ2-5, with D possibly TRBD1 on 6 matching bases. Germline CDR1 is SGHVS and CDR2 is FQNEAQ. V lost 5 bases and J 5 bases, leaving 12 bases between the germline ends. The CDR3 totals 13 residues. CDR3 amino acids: CASSPFQGETQYF. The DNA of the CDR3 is TGTGCCAGCAGCCCCTTCCAGGGGGAGACCCAGTACTTC.